The 8 T cell receptor beta chains presented below share a single source sample, sequenced in a study of CD4 and CD8 cells across lung adenocarcinoma regions. TCRdb fed the PCR reads into MiXCR, producing one record per CDR3 protein. The data show roughly 18,000 distinct CDR3 sequences, around 53% seen once. Input material: CD8+ T cells from the center of a lung tumor. These receptors were taken from a female donor with lung adenocarcinoma. The CD4 and CD8 labels of this study may be unreliable.

This clonotype appeared a single time. Germline and junction disagree at one end, which may indicate a read error. The V call is TRBV6-1, the J call TRBJ1-1; tentatively, D is TRBD1 (5 bases). Germline CDR1 and CDR2: MNHNS and SASEGT. The CDR3 has 17 amino acids. The CDR3 here is CASSRRSGTDGNSEAFF. The CDR3 bases are TGTGCCAGCAGCCGCCGATCCGGGACGGACGGGAACAGTGAAGCTTTCTTT.

The chain couples TRBV4-1 to TRBJ2-1; D perhaps matches TRBD1 (9 bases). The end of the DNA aligns better with TRBJ2-7, so the J call may be wrong. Per germline, CDR1 MGHRA and CDR2 YSYEKL. The CDR3 contains 15 residues. The DNA for the CDR3 is TGCGCCAGCAGCAAACCGGGACAGGGACTAGGAGAGCAGTACTTC. It specifies CASSKPGQGLGEQYF.

The chain uses TRBV10-2 and TRBJ2-5; 7 bases are a match to TRBD1. The germline V gene encodes CDR1 WSHSY and CDR2 SAAADI. The length of the CDR3 is 13 residues. V was clipped by 6 bases and J by 2 bases; unmatched bases: 3. CDR3 nucleotide sequence: TGCGCCAGCAGGGGGACAGAACAAGAGACCCAGTACTTC. As protein: CASRGTEQETQYF.

This chain links TRBV6-5 with TRBJ2-5; D remains ambiguous. Trimming removed 2 bases at V and 3 bases at J, with 10 bases between. Germline CDR1 is MNHEY and CDR2 is SVGAGI. CDR3 length equals 14 residues. CDR3 nucleotides: TGTGCCAGCAGTTACGGTTCAGAAAAAGAGACCCAGTACTTC. Translating gives CASSYGSEKETQYF.

This clonotype was seen ten or more times. V is TRBV11-3 and J is TRBJ1-4; D may be TRBD1 (5 bases). Trimming took off 4 bases at V and 5 bases at J, with 14 bases between the two ends. Germline CDR1 reads SGHNT; CDR2 reads YENEEA. The CDR3 contains 15 residues. CDR3 in amino acids: CASSSGLSVNEKLFF. CDR3 coding DNA: TGTGCCAGCAGCTCGGGACTGAGCGTCAATGAAAAACTGTTTTTT.

The rearrangement uses TRBV27 and TRBJ1-2, with D perhaps TRBD1 (6 bases). V was shortened by 10 bases and J by 3 bases, with 21 bases between the two germline ends. The CDR3 length is 15 residues. Germline V gene sequence: CDR1 MNHEY, CDR2 SMNVEV (reference sequence). In DNA form, the CDR3 reads TGTGCCACCCCAGGTCAGGGACAAAGATACTATGGCTACACCTTC. Translating gives CATPGQGQRYYGYTF.

This chain connects TRBV6-1 to TRBJ1-3; TRBD1 agrees at 11 bases. CDR1 and CDR2 (germline): MNHNS, SASEGT. The CDR3 runs to 15 residues. The trim removed 5 bases at V and 2 bases at J, leaving 2 bases unmatched. The CDR3 is CASSPDRGPGNTIYF. In DNA, the CDR3 is TGTGCCAGCAGTCCGGACAGGGGGCCTGGAAACACCATATATTTT.

This clonotype came up a few times. CDR3 amino acids: CASSPQGAWQPQHF. The DNA of the CDR3 is TGTGCCAGCAGTCCCCAGGGGGCCTGGCAGCCCCAGCATTTT. V usage is TRBV27 and J usage is TRBJ1-5; 8 nucleotides match TRBD1. CDR1 and CDR2 (germline): MNHEY, SMNVEV (reference sequence). J lost 7 bases, V lost 5 bases, and 7 bases had no gene match. The CDR3 spans 14 residues.